This TCR beta chain comes out of a study of T cells after yellow fever vaccination. This clonotype was detected ten times or more. TCRdb reprocessed the 5' RACE reads via MiXCR and lists one record per CDR3 protein. The repertoire includes roughly 310,000 distinct CDR3 sequences, 3% to 4.5% of them detected once, and about a quarter sits in the top ten. Germline values: CDR1 SGHVS, CDR2 FQNEAQ. V lost 1 base to trimming and J lost 5 bases, with 21 bases between them. This CDR3 is built from 18 residues. The sample was PBMCs, taken on the day of the yellow fever booster vaccination. This receptor was obtained from a man between 18 and 29 years old who received the YFV17D yellow fever vaccine. J is TRBJ2-1 and V is TRBV7-8; TRBD2 might be the D (6 bases). This CDR3 is CASSLVGSQAGGNNEQFF. The DNA of the CDR3 is TGTGCCAGCAGCTTAGTCGGAAGTCAAGCGGGTGGAAACAATGAGCAGTTCTTC.